The clone carrying this TCR beta chain showed up many times. Its antigen is unknown. These data come from a study of read filtering for tumor transcriptome and immune sequencing. Background on the study: After DNase treatment, RNA was made into whole-transcriptome libraries.

Study results and caveats: Single-read clonotypes: 80% to 90% of IR-seq clonotypes (around 4% of reads), roughly 70% of RNA-seq clonotypes (44.6% of reads). The CD138-negative fraction was mixed bone marrow immune cells, not pure T cells.

From 300 to 400 ng of RNA, a library with molecular barcoded alpha/delta and beta/gamma adaptors was made. TCRdb independently ran MiXCR on the reads; one entry per CDR3 protein. Found here are 100,000 to 150,000 distinct CDR3 sequences, 13% of them singletons; the top ten hold more than 6.5%. Sequenced material: a population of CD138-negative cells sorted from bone marrow. The receptor's source is a donor aged 40 or older with multiple myeloma.

The CDR3 here is CASRRLAGDSDTQYF. CDR3 coding DNA: TGTGCCAGCAGGCGACTAGCGGGAGACTCGGATACGCAGTATTTT. The chain is built from TRBV6-6 and TRBJ2-3, with TRBD2 matching over 12 bases. Trimming took 6 bases from V and 6 from J; bases not matched to a gene: 7. The CDR3 is made up of 15 amino acids. CDR1 and CDR2 (germline): MNHNY, SVGAGI (reference sequence).